This is a list of T cell receptor beta chains from one sample in a study of blood T cell repertoires in COVID-19. Generated by immunoSEQ multiplex PCR, the TCRdb table keeps only in-frame clones and is missing some. Among 130,000 or so clones listed, over 80% were seen once. The source material was PBMCs or T cells enriched from blood (not recorded which). These receptors were collected from a man aged 25 to 40 who had recovered from COVID-19. Both conserved end residues are part of each CDR3. D genes are given only for firm matches. The size of a clone is reported for some rows only, either as once, few or many, or as a class for expanded clones.

CDR3: CAWSVPGTVRSPLHF; DNA: TGTGCCTGGAGTGTACCCGGGACAGTCCGGTCACCCCTCCACTTT; V: TRBV30; J: TRBJ1-6; size: NA; length: 15; D: TRBD1
CDR3: CASSSNSGEKLFF; DNA: TGCGCCAGCAGCTCTAATTCGGGTGAAAAACTGTTTTTT; V: TRBV5-1; J: TRBJ1-4; size: NA; length: 13; D: NA
CDR3: CASTWTGKNTEAFF; DNA: TGTGCCAGCACCTGGACAGGGAAGAACACTGAAGCTTTCTTT; V: TRBV7-9; J: TRBJ1-1; size: NA; length: 14; D: TRBD1
CDR3: CASSLRGPSGANVLTF; DNA: TGTGCCAGCAGCTTAAGGGGGCCCTCTGGGGCCAACGTCCTGACTTTC; V: TRBV5-5; J: TRBJ2-6; size: NA; length: 16; D: TRBD1
CDR3: CASTPLAGGYNEQFF; DNA: TGTGCCAGTACACCTCTAGCGGGAGGGTACAATGAGCAGTTCTTC; V: TRBV19; J: TRBJ2-1; size: NA; length: 15; D: TRBD2
CDR3: CASGRGLENNSPLHF; DNA: TGTGCCAGCGGCAGGGGTTTGGAAAATAATTCACCCCTCCACTTT; V: TRBV2; J: TRBJ1-6; size: NA; length: 15; D: NA
CDR3: CASSQELVGETQYF; DNA: TGTGCCAGCAGCCAGGAACTAGTTGGAGAGACCCAGTACTTC; V: TRBV14; J: TRBJ2-5; size: NA; length: 14; D: NA
CDR3: CASSPSGDYGYTF; DNA: TGTGCCAGTAGTCCGAGTGGAGACTATGGCTACACCTTC; V: TRBV19; J: TRBJ1-2; size: NA; length: 13; D: NA
CDR3: CASSEFGGSPLHF; DNA: TGTGCCAGCAGTGAATTCGGGGGTTCACCCCTCCACTTT; V: TRBV25-1; J: TRBJ1-6; size: NA; length: 13; D: NA
CDR3: CATSEERRTEAFF; DNA: TGTGCCACCAGTGAAGAGAGGAGAACTGAAGCTTTCTTT; V: TRBV15; J: TRBJ1-1; size: once; length: 13; D: NA
CDR3: CASSLVQGGELFF; DNA: TGTGCCAGCAGCTTAGTCCAGGGCGGGGAGCTGTTTTTT; V: TRBV7-6; J: TRBJ2-2; size: NA; length: 13; D: NA
CDR3: CASSSRTGGSYTF; DNA: TGTGCCAGCAGCTCGAGGACAGGGGGCTCCTACACCTTC; V: TRBV11-2; J: TRBJ1-2; size: NA; length: 13; D: TRBD1
CDR3: CASSADYYEQYF; DNA: TGTGCCAGCAGCGCAGATTACTACGAGCAGTACTTC; V: TRBV7-9; J: TRBJ2-7; size: once; length: 12; D: NA
CDR3: CAWSRGLAGGGELFF; DNA: TGTGCCTGGAGTCGCGGACTAGCGGGAGGTGGGGAGCTGTTTTTT; V: TRBV30; J: TRBJ2-2; size: NA; length: 15; D: TRBD2
CDR3: CASSSLPLGQGGHEQYF; DNA: TGTGCCAGCAGTTCCCTTCCACTAGGACAGGGGGGGCACGAGCAGTACTTC; V: TRBV27; J: TRBJ2-7; size: NA; length: 17; D: TRBD1
CDR3: CASSLGLQGPSNYGYTF; DNA: TGTGCCAGCAGCTTAGGGCTACAGGGACCCTCTAACTATGGCTACACCTTC; V: TRBV11-2; J: TRBJ1-2; size: NA; length: 17; D: NA
CDR3: CASSLQVNTEAFF; DNA: TGTGCCAGCAGCTTACAGGTGAACACTGAAGCTTTCTTT; V: TRBV11-3; J: TRBJ1-1; size: NA; length: 13; D: NA
CDR3: CASFPGGSTDTQYF; DNA: TGCGCCAGCTTCCCCGGTGGTTCCACAGATACGCAGTATTTT; V: TRBV5-1; J: TRBJ2-3; size: NA; length: 14; D: NA
CDR3: CASSSPGTGVGYTF; DNA: TGCGCCAGCAGCAGCCCCGGGACAGGGGTTGGCTACACCTTC; V: TRBV5-1; J: TRBJ1-2; size: NA; length: 14; D: TRBD1
CDR3: CASSLELAGAYEQYF; DNA: TGCGCCAGCAGCTTGGAACTAGCGGGAGCCTACGAGCAGTACTTC; V: TRBV5-1; J: TRBJ2-7; size: few; length: 15; D: TRBD2
CDR3: CSVGDRGSNYGYTF; DNA: TGCAGCGTCGGAGACAGGGGTTCTAACTATGGCTACACCTTC; V: TRBV29-1; J: TRBJ1-2; size: NA; length: 14; D: TRBD1
CDR3: CSVAKGLRTDTQYF; DNA: TGCAGCGTTGCTAAGGGGCTACGCACAGATACGCAGTATTTT; V: TRBV29-1; J: TRBJ2-3; size: NA; length: 14; D: NA
CDR3: CASSSTSGSDTQYF; DNA: TGTGCCAGCAGCAGTACTAGCGGGAGCGATACGCAGTATTTT; V: TRBV5-4; J: TRBJ2-3; size: once; length: 14; D: TRBD2
CDR3: CASSLGLAGPRGETQYF; DNA: TGTGCCAGCAGCTTGGGACTAGCGGGGCCTCGGGGGGAGACCCAGTACTTC; V: TRBV7-2; J: TRBJ2-5; size: NA; length: 17; D: TRBD2
CDR3: CAWSSGTSGTDTQYF; DNA: TGTGCCTGGAGTTCCGGGACTAGCGGCACAGATACGCAGTATTTT; V: TRBV30; J: TRBJ2-3; size: NA; length: 15; D: TRBD2
CDR3: CATSRGQFSNQPQHF; DNA: TGTGCCACCAGCAGAGGACAGTTTAGCAATCAGCCCCAGCATTTT; V: TRBV15; J: TRBJ1-5; size: NA; length: 15; D: NA
CDR3: CASSSARGGPLNTEAFF; DNA: TGTGCCAGCAGCTCCGCCCGCGGGGGGCCCCTGAACACTGAAGCTTTCTTT; V: TRBV7-9; J: TRBJ1-1; size: few; length: 17; D: NA
CDR3: CASSSRTSGTDTQYF; DNA: TGTGCCAGCTCATCGCGGACTAGCGGCACAGATACGCAGTATTTT; V: TRBV18; J: TRBJ2-3; size: NA; length: 15; D: TRBD2